This TCR beta chain was identified during a study of cytomegalovirus exposure and HLA in healthy donors. Overall study results and limits: The authors listed 150 to 200 TCR beta chains as cytomegalovirus-associated.

A note on this clone: The antigen remains unidentified.

Germline CDR1 is SGHAT and CDR2 is FQNNGV. The V and J ends lost 5 bases and 2 bases, in that order; junction bases with no gene match: 8. The CDR3 contains 16 residues. Vbeta (60) and Jbeta (13) primers were used in the PCR. The data were produced by immunoSEQ multiplex PCR, yet TCRdb's version contains in-frame clones alone and is incomplete. The data hold about 140,000 clones, with over 60% observed a single time. Sequenced: PBMCs. V and J are TRBV11-2 and TRBJ2-2; 7 nucleotides line up with TRBD1. The TCR comes from a man in his forties in good health and CMV-seropositive. The CDR3 sequence is CASSLSGQRNTGELFF. The CDR3 DNA sequence: TGTGCCAGCAGCCTCTCGGGACAGAGAAACACCGGGGAGCTGTTTTTT.